The 20 T cell receptor beta chains reported below all come from one sample, sequenced in a study of T cells after somatic rescue of genetic block. TCRdb keeps only in-frame clones here, not all; method: immunoSEQ multiplex PCR. The profile covers 14,000 to 15,000 clones, with approximately 75% appearing a single time and about 14% taken by the ten largest. Sequencing was performed on peripheral blood mononuclear cells (PBMCs). The receptors derive from a boy between 10 and 17 years old.

The rearrangement links TRBV16 to TRBJ2-2, with TRBD1 identical over 12 bases. Germline V gene sequence: CDR1 KGHSY, CDR2 FQNENV. The CDR3 has 16 residues. V was pared by 4 bases and J by 6 bases, with 6 bases of the junction left unmatched. CDR3: CASSPGTGGAAGELFF. DNA for the CDR3: TGTGCCAGCAGCCCCGGGACAGGGGGCGCCGCCGGGGAGCTGTTTTTT. Full variable domain (outside the CDR3, taken from reference TRBV16 and TRBJ2-2): GEEVAQTPKHLVRGEGQKAKLYCAPIKGHSYVFWYQQVLKNEFKFLISFQNENVFDETGMPKERFSAKCLPNSPCSLEIQATKLEDSAVYFCASSPGTGGAAGELFFGEGSRLTVL.

The V gene is TRBV7-3, the J gene TRBJ1-1; D is unclear. Germline CDR1 is SGHTA and CDR2 is FQGTGA. This CDR3 spans 15 amino acids. Trimming stripped 1 base from V and 2 bases from J, with 11 bases between. The CDR3 region is CASSLKAPFNTEAFF. For the CDR3, the DNA is TGTGCCAGCAGCTTAAAGGCTCCTTTTAACACTGAAGCTTTCTTT.

V usage is TRBV19 and J usage is TRBJ2-2, with 10 bases aligning to TRBD2. Trimming took 1 base from V and 5 from J; bases not matched to a gene: 7. The CDR3 loop spans 17 amino acids. CDR1 and CDR2 from the germline V gene are LNHDA and SQIVND (reference sequence). For the CDR3, the DNA is TGTGCCAGTAGTATAGGGGCTAGCGGGAGTAGGACCGGGGAGCTGTTTTTT. Amino acid sequence: CASSIGASGSRTGELFF.

Concerning this clone itself: At one of its ends the junction is not consistent with the germline gene, which may arise from a read error. This chain uses TRBV6-5 with TRBJ1-6; D is unresolved. The CDR3 length is 15 residues. Per the germline V gene, CDR1 is MNHEY and CDR2 is SVGAGI. The CDR3 sequence is CATSSLSSYNSPLHF. CDR3 sequence (DNA): TGTGCCACCAGTTCTCTTAGCTCCTATAATTCACCCCTCCACTTT.

The V gene is TRBV4-2, the J gene TRBJ1-5; tentative D call: TRBD1 (5 bases). CDR1 and CDR2 (germline): LGHNA, YNFKEQ. The CDR3 totals 15 residues. Trimming cost V 1 base and J 1 base, with 8 bases left between them. CDR3 protein: CASSQVGESNQPQHF. CDR3 in DNA: TGTGCCAGCAGCCAAGTAGGGGAGAGCAATCAGCCCCAGCATTTT.

This clone has just a few counts. This chain uses TRBV19 with TRBJ1-2, with D possibly TRBD1 on 6 matching bases. The CDR3 consists of 14 residues. From germline, CDR1 is LNHDA and CDR2 SQIVND (reference sequence). Trimming removed 5 bases from V and 4 bases from J, with 14 bases in between. The CDR3, as DNA: TGTGCCAGTAGTGCCGCAGGGGTAGGCTATGGCTACACCTTC. Protein product: CASSAAGVGYGYTF.

The rearrangement joins TRBV6-6 to TRBJ2-5; D may be TRBD1 (5 bases). CDR1 MNHNY and CDR2 SVGAGI come from the germline V gene (reference sequence). The CDR3 is 13 residues long. V was pared by 8 bases and J by 2 bases, with 12 bases between. The CDR3 sequence: CASRFDRQETQYF. CDR3 DNA: TGTGCCAGCCGATTTGACAGACAAGAGACCCAGTACTTC.

As concerns this clone: Within the sample, other DNA sequences also encode this same CDR3. This rearrangement joins TRBV10-3 to TRBJ2-3, with a weak D call TRBD2 (6 bases). V lost 4 bases, J lost 6 bases, and 14 bases lay in between. The CDR3 extends over 14 amino acids. Germline values: CDR1 ENHRY, CDR2 SYGVKD. CDR3 sequence reads: CAISGGVLADTQYF. The DNA for the CDR3 is TGTGCCATCAGTGGTGGAGTGCTAGCGGATACGCAGTATTTT.

The V gene is TRBV7-7, the J gene TRBJ1-2; D perhaps matches TRBD1 (6 bases). The CDR3 runs 15 residues. Germline CDR1 reads SSHAT; CDR2 reads FNYEAQ (reference sequence). Trimming removed 0 bases from V and 0 bases from J, with 8 bases in between. As DNA, the CDR3 is TGTGCCAGCAGCTTAGCGGAGGGGGCTAACTATGGCTACACCTTC. Protein product: CASSLAEGANYGYTF.

The V gene is TRBV28, the J gene TRBJ1-4, with D possibly TRBD1 on 5 matching bases. The CDR3 covers 14 residues. V shed 6 bases and J shed 3 bases, with 11 bases lying between them. CDR1 and CDR2 (germline): MDHEN, SYDVKM. Written as DNA, the CDR3 is TGTGCCAGCAGGGAGTGGGGCCCTAATGAAAAACTGTTTTTT. It specifies CASREWGPNEKLFF. Full variable domain (missing parts from reference TRBV28 and TRBJ1-4): DVKVTQSSRYLVKRTGEKVFLECVQDMDHENMFWYRQDPGLGLRLIYFSYDVKMKEKGDIPEGYSVSREKKERFSLILESASTNQTSMYLCASREWGPNEKLFFGSGTQLSVL.

The sample holds a few counts of this clone. The rearrangement joins TRBV7-2 to TRBJ2-2; 12 nucleotides align to TRBD2. J was trimmed by 1 base and V by 1 base; bases with no gene match: 4. Germline CDR1 SGHTA, CDR2 FQGNSA. The CDR3 has 18 residues. The CDR3 coding sequence is TGTGCCAGCAGCTTAGTGCCGGGACTAGCGGGGAACACCGGGGAGCTGTTTTTT. It yields the protein CASSLVPGLAGNTGELFF.

V usage is TRBV6-5 and J usage is TRBJ1-3, with no clear D. The CDR3 is 15 amino acids. With 4 bases removed from V and 0 bases from J, the gap between germline ends came to 10 bases. CDR1 and CDR2 (germline): MNHEY, SVGAGI. CDR3: CASSFLGISGNTIYF. Written as DNA, the CDR3 is TGTGCCAGCAGTTTTCTAGGGATCTCTGGAAACACCATATATTTT.

V and J are TRBV20-1 and TRBJ2-7; D is undetermined. The CDR3 is 11 amino acids. CDR1 and CDR2 from the germline V gene are DFQATT and SNEGSKA (reference sequence). The V end lost 6 bases, the J end lost 5 bases, and 11 bases lay between the germline ends. The chain's CDR3 is CSAPDPDEQYF. The DNA of the CDR3 is TGCAGTGCCCCGGACCCTGACGAGCAGTACTTC.

The rearrangement uses TRBV7-9 and TRBJ2-7; D perhaps matches TRBD2 (7 bases). The CDR3 contains 17 residues. Germline CDR1 is SEHNR and CDR2 is FQNEAQ (reference sequence). The V gene lost 4 bases and the J gene lost 0 bases, with 19 bases spanning the gap. The DNA of the CDR3 is TGTGCCAGCAGCTCTTCCGGGGGGACATCGGGCTCCTACGAGCAGTACTTC. Amino acid sequence: CASSSSGGTSGSYEQYF.

The chain joins TRBV5-1 to TRBJ2-3; TRBD2 matches 11 bases. Germline V lookup: CDR1 SGHRS, CDR2 YFSETQ. The J segment lost 6 bases and the V segment lost 3 bases, leaving 6 bases of the junction unmatched. The CDR3 runs 15 residues. The CDR3 DNA follows: TGCGCCAGCAGCTCCTTAGCGGGGGGGCCTGATACGCAGTATTTT. Residues: CASSSLAGGPDTQYF.

This clone was seen a single time. The gene calls are TRBV9 and TRBJ2-3; D perhaps matches TRBD2 (5 bases). In germline, CDR1 is SGDLS, CDR2 YYNGEE. V lost 2 bases, J lost 3 bases, and 13 bases lay in between. This CDR3 is 15 amino acids long. CDR3 residues: CASSVKRAGTDTQYF. The CDR3 coding sequence is TGTGCCAGCAGCGTTAAGAGGGCTGGAACAGATACGCAGTATTTT.

DNA for the CDR3: TGTGCCAGCAGCCCCCCGGACTACAATGAGCAGTTCTTC. Translated, it gives CASSPPDYNEQFF. The V gene is TRBV9, the J gene TRBJ2-1; D remains unclear. This CDR3 comprises 13 residues. V lost 4 bases to trimming and J lost 3 bases, with 8 bases between them. The V gene's germline CDR1 is SGDLS and CDR2 YYNGEE.

The chain joins TRBV28 to TRBJ1-4, with 7 bases aligning to TRBD1. CDR1 is MDHEN, CDR2 SYDVKM, per germline. The CDR3 length is 15 residues. The trim removed 3 bases at V and 7 bases at J, leaving 8 bases unmatched. CDR3 sequence (DNA): TGTGCCAGCAGTTTCCTTGGCAGGGGGAGTGAAAAACTGTTTTTT. Its translation is CASSFLGRGSEKLFF.

The rearrangement uses TRBV7-9 and TRBJ1-3; the D is unclear. Germline V gene sequence: CDR1 SEHNR, CDR2 FQNEAQ (reference sequence). V lost 4 bases and J 7 bases, leaving 8 bases between the germline ends. The CDR3 length is 12 residues. The CDR3 here is CASSSFGNTIYF. Here the CDR3 DNA reads TGTGCCAGCAGCTCGTTCGGGAACACCATATATTTT.

V and J are TRBV5-1 and TRBJ2-3, with D tentatively TRBD2 (6 bases). The CDR3 covers 15 residues. Germline V gives CDR1 SGHRS, CDR2 YFSETQ. Trimming took off 4 bases at V and 2 bases at J, with 14 bases between the two ends. The CDR3 DNA follows: TGCGCCAGCAGCCCCCCACTAGCTGTCACAGATACGCAGTATTTT. Residues: CASSPPLAVTDTQYF.